Following are 16 T cell receptor beta chains from one sample sequenced in a study of shared clonotypes between healthy human individuals. The protocol was immunoSEQ multiplex PCR, while the TCRdb copy is restricted to in-frame clones and leaves out a portion. The sample carries hundreds of thousands of clones, less than 96% recorded once. The sample taken for sequencing was naive CD4+ T cells sorted from blood. Specified subset: CD45RA+ positively selected. The receptors originated from a woman between 25 and 40 years old in good health.

The V call is TRBV7-3, the J call TRBJ2-7; D gene ambiguous. V shed 6 bases and J shed 0 bases, with 15 bases lying between them. Germline loops: CDR1 SGHTA, CDR2 FQGTGA. The CDR3 has 15 amino acids. CDR3 DNA sequence: TGTGCCAGCAGACGGATTCCTAGATCCTCCTACGAGCAGTACTTC. Amino acid sequence: CASRRIPRSSYEQYF.

The chain links TRBV7-2 to TRBJ2-2, with a weak D call TRBD2 (6 bases). The ends were cut back, 2 bases at V and 7 bases at J, with 17 bases in the middle. Germline CDR1 SGHTA, CDR2 FQGNSA. This CDR3 comprises 16 residues. CDR3 DNA: TGTGCCAGCAGCTTAAATGACGGGAGTGCTTACGGGGAGCTGTTTTTT. Protein: CASSLNDGSAYGELFF.

The J gene is TRBJ2-3, the V gene TRBV29-1; D remains ambiguous. Germline loops: CDR1 SQVTM, CDR2 ANQGSEA. This CDR3 has 15 residues. V was trimmed by 3 bases and J by 0 bases, leaving 13 bases between them. The CDR3 reads CSVEKSPTSTDTQYF. CDR3 coding DNA: TGCAGCGTTGAGAAATCCCCAACTAGCACAGATACGCAGTATTTT.

This chain connects TRBV21-1 to TRBJ2-7; whether TRBD2, the table's D call, matches the DNA was not checked. TRBV21-1 is marked as a pseudogene. The CDR3 is 19 residues long. The CDR3 DNA is TGTGCCAGCAGCAAATGCGGGAGGGCCGTGATAACAGGGGGTCGAAAGCAGTACTTC. This encodes CASSKCGRAVITGGRKQYF.

This chain joins TRBV2 and TRBJ2-7, with TRBD1 matching over 11 bases. This CDR3 spans 15 amino acids. CDR1 and CDR2 (germline): SNHLY, FYNNEI. J lost 3 bases, V lost 4 bases, and 5 bases had no gene match. The CDR3 spells CASSGTGGKFYEQYF. CDR3 DNA sequence: TGTGCCAGCAGTGGGACAGGGGGCAAGTTCTACGAGCAGTACTTC.

The chain recombines TRBV6-5 with TRBJ2-1; TRBD1 agrees at 7 bases. Trimming at V came to 5 bases and at J to 12 bases, leaving 10 bases not matched to a gene. Germline CDR1 is MNHEY and CDR2 is SVGAGI. This CDR3 has 13 residues. The CDR3 region is CASSPSQGTGQFF. In DNA, the CDR3 is TGTGCCAGCAGTCCCTCACAGGGGACGGGGCAGTTCTTC.

The chain links TRBV2 to TRBJ2-7; 7 bases match TRBD1. The CDR3 consists of 12 residues. V dropped 6 bases and J dropped 1; count of bases not matched to a gene: 0. CDR1 is SNHLY, CDR2 FYNNEI, per germline. The CDR3 bases are TGTGCCAGCAGCAGGGGGTCCTACGAGCAGTACTTC. Encoded protein: CASSRGSYEQYF.

The chain's CDR3 is CASSPNEDGELFF. The CDR3 bases are TGTGCCAGCTCACCAAACGAGGACGGGGAGCTGTTTTTT. The rearrangement uses TRBV18 and TRBJ2-2; no reliable D call. CDR3 size: 13 residues. Trimming pared 2 bases from V and 7 bases from J, leaving 8 bases between. Looked up from germline, CDR1 is KGHSH and CDR2 is LQKENI.

The chain uses TRBV5-8 and TRBJ1-5; a possible D gene is TRBD1 (6 bases). The length of the CDR3 is 16 residues. Trimming shortened V by 4 bases and J by 0 bases, and 14 bases separated the two germline ends. Germline assignment: CDR1 SGHTS and CDR2 YDEGEE. CDR3 in DNA: TGTGCCAGCAGCCCCGGACAGTTTTTTAGCAATCAGCCCCAGCATTTT. Translated: CASSPGQFFSNQPQHF.

This clone was picked up one time. J is TRBJ2-5 and V is TRBV5-1; the D call may be TRBD1 or TRBD2 (5 bases each). Trimming pared 9 bases from V and 5 bases from J, leaving 11 bases between. There are 11 residues in the CDR3. The germline gives CDR1 SGHRS, CDR2 YFSETQ. CDR3: CATAWGETQYF. CDR3 sequence (DNA): TGCGCCACCGCATGGGGGGAGACCCAGTACTTC.

This rearrangement joins TRBV6-5 to TRBJ2-2; D gene unclear. Trimming took off 2 bases at V and 1 base at J, with 11 bases between the two ends. The CDR3 covers 16 residues. The V gene's germline CDR1 is MNHEY and CDR2 SVGAGI. The CDR3 DNA sequence: TGTGCCAGCAGTTACACTGGGTTTGTGAACACCGGGGAGCTGTTTTTT. Translating it yields CASSYTGFVNTGELFF.

This clone was counted a single time. The rearrangement joins TRBV5-1 to TRBJ1-2, with D perhaps matching TRBD1 (6 bases). Germline assignment: CDR1 SGHRS and CDR2 YFSETQ. V shed 0 bases and J shed 6 bases, with 6 bases lying between them. The CDR3 extends over 12 amino acids. CDR3: CASSLAGDGYTF. CDR3 sequence (DNA): TGCGCCAGCAGCTTGGCAGGGGATGGCTACACCTTC.

CDR3 nucleotide sequence: TGTGCCAGCAGAATGACAGGCTCTGGAAACACCATATATTTT. It encodes CASRMTGSGNTIYF. The V gene is TRBV5-6, the J gene TRBJ1-3, with D maybe TRBD1 (6 bases). Trimming left V 5 bases short and J 0 bases short, with 9 bases between. This CDR3 spans 14 amino acids. The germline gives CDR1 SGHDT, CDR2 YYEEEE.

In its sample, this clone was seen once. This chain connects TRBV7-9 to TRBJ1-1; D is undetermined. CDR3 length equals 13 residues. V lost 5 bases and J lost 2, with 9 bases in between. CDR1 is SEHNR, CDR2 FQNEAQ, per germline (reference sequence). The CDR3 nucleotides read TGTGCCAGCAGCCGCGCCACTAACACTGAAGCTTTCTTT. Its protein is CASSRATNTEAFF.

The chain couples TRBV28 to TRBJ2-7; 9 bases are shared with TRBD2. Germline-derived CDR1 and CDR2 are MDHEN and SYDVKM. The CDR3 consists of 13 residues. With V trimmed by 5 bases and J by 12 bases, 11 bases remained unmatched. For the CDR3, the DNA is TGTGCCAGCAGTCCCCCCGGGACTAGCAATCCGTACTTC. Translation gives CASSPPGTSNPYF.

The V and J genes are TRBV18 and TRBJ2-3; D may be TRBD1 (6 bases). The V gene lost 5 bases and the J gene lost 1 base, with 13 bases spanning the gap. This CDR3 is 15 amino acids long. Germline CDR1 KGHSH, CDR2 LQKENI. CDR3 sequence (DNA): TGTGCCAGCTCATTCAACAGGGCTGGCACAGATACGCAGTATTTT. Its translation is CASSFNRAGTDTQYF.